What follows are 13 T cell receptor beta chains derived from one specimen sequenced in a study of a mutant IDH1 vaccine in newly diagnosed glioma. As to time point: week 11, during vaccination. Doses consisted of 300 ug of mutant IDH1 20-mer peptide each, paired with topical imiquimod. Assay used: immunoSEQ multiplex PCR; TCRdb lists only in-frame clones, some missing. The sample comprises some 130,000 clones, about 82% of which are singletons, and approximately 5% rests with the top ten. What these receptors recognize is not known. The sample was PBMCs, taken from a glioma patient whose treatment included an IDH1 peptide vaccine. The origin of the receptors is a man aged 35 to 55 with glioma.

The chain combines TRBV6-5 with TRBJ1-2; D is ambiguous. Trimming removed 3 bases from V and 6 bases from J, with 20 bases in between. Germline V CDR1 and CDR2: MNHEY, SVGAGI. This CDR3 contains 16 residues. CDR3 residues: CASSYRPLTVGNGYTF. CDR3 DNA: TGTGCCAGCAGTTATCGACCACTAACAGTCGGAAATGGCTACACCTTC.

The chain couples TRBV27 to TRBJ2-1; 13 bases are shared with TRBD2. This CDR3 region has 15 residues. Germline CDR1 MNHEY, CDR2 SMNVEV (reference sequence). Unmatched junction bases numbered 5, after V lost 4 bases and J lost 8 bases. CDR3 sequence: CASSSTSGRIDEQFF. DNA of the CDR3: TGTGCCAGCAGTTCGACTAGCGGGAGGATAGATGAGCAGTTCTTC.

The V gene is TRBV27, the J gene TRBJ1-1; 11 bases line up with TRBD1. The V gene end was trimmed by 1 base and the J gene end by 11 bases; junction bases not matched to a gene: 12. The CDR3 is 16 amino acids. Germline-derived CDR1 and CDR2 are MNHEY and SMNVEV (reference sequence). The DNA for the CDR3 is TGTGCCAGCAGTTTATGGAGGACAGGGGGCTTATCAATGGCTTTCTTT. This sequence encodes CASSLWRTGGLSMAFF.

The J gene is TRBJ1-5, the V gene TRBV30, with D possibly matching TRBD1 (5 bases). Per germline, CDR1 GTSNPN and CDR2 SVGIG (reference sequence). This CDR3 has 13 residues. V lost 4 bases to trimming and J lost 1 base, with 8 bases between them. The CDR3 sequence: CAWTPGSNQPQHF. Written as DNA, the CDR3 is TGTGCCTGGACCCCAGGGAGCAATCAGCCCCAGCATTTT.

This clone was recorded a few times. The J gene is TRBJ1-5, the V gene TRBV28; 9 nucleotides align to TRBD1. The length of the CDR3 is 14 residues. With V trimmed by 10 bases and J by 5 bases, 9 bases remained unmatched. Germline CDR1 is MDHEN and CDR2 is SYDVKM. This CDR3 is CATFGTGNYQPQHF. For the CDR3, the DNA is TGTGCCACCTTTGGGACAGGGAATTATCAGCCCCAGCATTTT.

This chain connects TRBV28 to TRBJ2-7; 11 bases fit TRBD2. The CDR3 is 14 amino acids. Trimming removed 6 bases from V and 5 bases from J; junction bases left unmatched: 6. Germline CDR1 is MDHEN and CDR2 is SYDVKM. This CDR3 is CASSTSGSVHEQYF. In DNA, the CDR3 is TGTGCCAGCAGCACTAGCGGGAGTGTTCACGAGCAGTACTTC.

The chain joins TRBV30 to TRBJ2-3, with 7 bases matching TRBD1. Trimming at V came to 0 bases and at J to 8 bases, leaving 5 bases not matched to a gene. The CDR3 is 13 residues long. Germline CDR1 GTSNPN, CDR2 SVGIG (reference sequence). The CDR3 sequence is CAWSVQGSGTQYF. CDR3 in DNA: TGTGCCTGGAGTGTACAGGGGTCGGGTACGCAGTATTTT.

This clone was seen more than once but under ten times. The genes are TRBV6-1 and TRBJ2-4; 9 positions agree with TRBD1. V was clipped by 8 bases and J by 3 bases; unmatched bases: 5. Per germline, CDR1 MNHNS and CDR2 SASEGT. The CDR3 length is 14 residues. CDR3 in amino acids: CASRGQGFKNIQYF. In DNA form, the CDR3 reads TGTGCCAGCCGGGGACAGGGTTTCAAAAACATTCAGTACTTC.

This chain uses TRBV6-5 with TRBJ2-3, with 10 positions matching TRBD2. Germline V gene lookup returns CDR1 MNHEY and CDR2 SVGAGI. The CDR3 spans 16 residues. V dropped 0 bases and J dropped 4; count of bases not matched to a gene: 4. The CDR3 DNA reads as TGTGCCAGCAGTTACTCGTGGCTAGCGGGAGCAGATACGCAGTATTTT. This translates into CASSYSWLAGADTQYF.

Remarks on this clone: One end of the junction is discordant with germline, which a read error may explain. This chain links TRBV6-1 with TRBJ2-7; 7 bases are a match to TRBD2. The CDR3 consists of 16 residues. The V gene's germline CDR1 is MNHNS and CDR2 SASEGT. Here the CDR3 DNA reads TGTGCCATCAGTGAGCCCGCCGGGGCTAGCGGCCACGAGCAGTACTTC. Its protein is CAISEPAGASGHEQYF.

The chain joins TRBV9 to TRBJ2-3; TRBD1 might be the D (6 bases). The germline CDR1 and CDR2 sequences are SGDLS and YYNGEE. V lost 4 bases, J lost 4 bases, and 16 bases lay in between. The CDR3 is 15 amino acids. CDR3 sequence (DNA): TGTGCCAGCAGCTCAAGGACAGAGAGGCCAGATACGCAGTATTTT. Its translation: CASSSRTERPDTQYF.

The chain uses TRBV18 and TRBJ1-5; the match to TRBD1 covers 7 bases. Germline V gene sequence: CDR1 KGHSH, CDR2 LQKENI. The ends lost 2 bases at V and 9 bases at J; junction bases unmatched: 13. There are 16 residues in the CDR3. The CDR3 reads CASSPNLGQGGWPQHF. The CDR3 nucleotides read TGTGCCAGCTCACCAAATCTGGGCCAGGGGGGATGGCCCCAGCATTTT.

The rearrangement joins TRBV7-9 to TRBJ2-1; TRBD2 aligns across 7 bases. Germline trimming cut 1 base from V and 6 bases from J; bases unmatched to any gene: 6. Germline V gene data show CDR1 as SEHNR and CDR2 as FQNEAQ (reference sequence). There are 15 residues in the CDR3. Here the CDR3 reads CASSLVRESFNEQFF. Written as DNA, the CDR3 is TGTGCCAGCAGCTTAGTGCGGGAGAGTTTCAATGAGCAGTTCTTC.